A selection of T cell receptor beta chains follows, all from one sample in a study of T cells in Graves' hyperthyroidism and ophthalmopathy. TCRdb itself ran the multiplex PCR reads through MiXCR, one entry per CDR3 protein. The table has hundreds of thousands of distinct CDR3 sequences, approximately 14% seen once. The sequencing input was blood. These receptors all stem from a woman between 18 and 30 years old with Graves' hyperthyroidism. CDR3s include the opening cysteine and the closing phenylalanine or tryptophan.

TRBV4-3	TRBJ2-5	CASSLTAGLGETQYF
TRBV4-3	TRBJ1-4	CASSQIGGIANEKLFF
TRBV28	TRBJ1-2	CASSFGVSNYGYTF
TRBV12-3/TRBV12-4	TRBJ2-3	CASRVGQASTDTQYF
TRBV20-1	TRBJ1-5	CSARDWGDQPQHF
TRBV5-1	TRBJ2-7	CASSLAFRYYEQYF
TRBV5-6	TRBJ2-1	CASSSRLGAGGRSSYNEQFF
TRBV9	TRBJ1-6	CASSVGDRGGSPLHF
TRBV10-3	TRBJ1-1	CAISPGRTGERTEAFF
TRBV20-1	TRBJ1-2	CSARDRPNYGYTF